There are a few counts of the clone carrying this T cell receptor (beta chain). Its antigen is still unknown. The treatment is: roughly 11-day PBMC culture with coronavirus spike peptide pools or control peptides (ViraFEST assay). The germline V gene has CDR1 GTSNPN and CDR2 SVGIG (reference sequence). With V trimmed by 3 bases and J by 6 bases, 7 bases remained unmatched. The CDR3 has 15 amino acids. Cultured CD4+ T cell DNA underwent sequencing with the Oncomine TCR Beta short-read assay. TCRdb redid the calling of the PCR reads with MiXCR, one entry per CDR3 protein. The sample contains more than 3,500 distinct CDR3 sequences, roughly a sixth of which appear only once. This sample is part of a study of vaccination and CD4 T cells after COVID-19.

The sequenced sample consisted of CD4+ T cells from blood, cultured in vitro. This TCR was recovered from a human donor who had recovered from COVID-19. J is TRBJ1-5 and V is TRBV30; 11 bases map to TRBD1. DNA of the CDR3: TGTGCCTGGAGCGGAGGGACAGGGGGTAGTCAGCCCCAGCATTTT. This gives the protein CAWSGGTGGSQPQHF.